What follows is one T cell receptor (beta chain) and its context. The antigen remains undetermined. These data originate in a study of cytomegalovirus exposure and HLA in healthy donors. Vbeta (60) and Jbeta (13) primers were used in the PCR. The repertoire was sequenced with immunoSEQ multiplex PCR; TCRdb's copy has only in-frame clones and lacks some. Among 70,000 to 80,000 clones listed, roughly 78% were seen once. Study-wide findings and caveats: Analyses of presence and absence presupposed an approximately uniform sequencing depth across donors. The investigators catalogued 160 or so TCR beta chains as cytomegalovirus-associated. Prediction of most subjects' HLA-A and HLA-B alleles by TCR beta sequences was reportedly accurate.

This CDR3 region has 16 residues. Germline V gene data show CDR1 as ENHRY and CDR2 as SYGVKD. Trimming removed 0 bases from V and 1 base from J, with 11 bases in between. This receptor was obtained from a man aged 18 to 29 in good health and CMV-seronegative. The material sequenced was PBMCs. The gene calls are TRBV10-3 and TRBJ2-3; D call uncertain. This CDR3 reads CAISESASRGTDTQYF. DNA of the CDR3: TGTGCCATCAGTGAGTCGGCTAGTCGAGGCACAGATACGCAGTATTTT.